This TCR beta chain emerged from a study of graft-versus-host responses after intestinal transplantation. Study at large: Multivisceral, liver-intestinal, or isolated intestinal grafts went to recipients. Study results and limitations: Recipient bone marrow held GvH clones, some seen earlier in ileum or blood.

As to this clone: Antigen specificity is unknown.

Trimming left V 3 bases short and J 4 bases short, with 17 bases between. Germline-derived CDR1 and CDR2 are SGHNT and YYREEE (reference sequence). The CDR3 contains 16 residues. Here immunoSEQ multiplex PCR was the method, and the copy in TCRdb shows in-frame clones only, minus some. The data contain some 110,000 clones, roughly 87% of them singletons. This clonotype was obtained from a human donor who received an intestinal transplant. The V call is TRBV5-4, the J call TRBJ2-1; D is uncertain. Here the sequenced sample was unstimulated CD4+ T cells sorted from spleen or lymph node cells, taken before intestinal transplant. The CDR3 nucleotides read TGTGCCAGCAGCTGGAAACGGTACACCCCATACAATGAGCAGTTCTTC. It codes for CASSWKRYTPYNEQFF.